This TCR beta chain was found in a study of blood T cells in healthy people across ages. Study findings and constraints: Diversity figures based on one million T cells were deemed too low.

Researchers collected approximately 9.5 milliliters of peripheral blood from every single donor. Every sample yielded at least 6.5 million isolated PBMCs. This clonotype was seen a handful of times. Its antigen is still unknown. Together with a sample-barcoded 5' primer, a J-beta primer mix was included in a second PCR lasting about 7 to 12 cycles. Every cDNA molecule carried a tag from a template-switch adaptor bearing 12 random nucleotides. Via MiXCR, TCRdb re-called the 5' RACE reads, giving one row per CDR3 protein. Of 1.2 million to 1.5 million distinct CDR3 sequences listed, around two fifths are singletons. V lost 0 bases and J 3 bases, leaving 12 bases between the germline ends. The CDR3 is made up of 15 amino acids. Germline V gene sequence: CDR1 MGHRA, CDR2 YSYEKL.

The rearrangement joins TRBV4-1 to TRBJ2-7; D is ambiguous. Material for sequencing was blood. This sequence was found in a woman aged 18 to 35 in good health. CDR3 sequence reads: CASSQESPAYYEQYF. CDR3 DNA: TGCGCCAGCAGCCAAGAATCTCCAGCGTACTACGAGCAGTACTTC.